This T cell receptor (beta chain) came from a study of T-cell memory formation after mild COVID-19. This clonotype showed up just a few times. Antigen specificity is unknown. General study points: Contracting CD4+ clones were located mainly in CM and EM, and CD8+ clones in EMRA. SARS-CoV-2 specificity was not confirmed for second-wave clones peaking on day 37. Memory cells collected pre-infection included some clones that later responded, suggesting cross-reactive memory joined.

This CDR3 has 16 residues. V shed 0 bases and J 5 bases; nucleotides not matched to a gene: 10. Per germline, CDR1 SGHRS and CDR2 YFSETQ. TCRdb independently ran MiXCR on the 5' RACE reads; one entry per CDR3 protein. The sample gives about 470,000 distinct CDR3 sequences, approximately 23% of which show up once; around 13% is in the top ten. The receptor was isolated from an adult woman who had mild COVID-19 (a few samples of this study predate the infection). Cell type and time point are not known. The sample was PBMCs or a T cell subset sorted from them (not recorded which). The rearrangement joins TRBV5-1 to TRBJ1-2, with 7 bases aligning to TRBD1. CDR3 in DNA: TGCGCCAGCAGCTTGGGGGACAGCCCAGAAGATTATGGCTACACCTTC. It specifies CASSLGDSPEDYGYTF.